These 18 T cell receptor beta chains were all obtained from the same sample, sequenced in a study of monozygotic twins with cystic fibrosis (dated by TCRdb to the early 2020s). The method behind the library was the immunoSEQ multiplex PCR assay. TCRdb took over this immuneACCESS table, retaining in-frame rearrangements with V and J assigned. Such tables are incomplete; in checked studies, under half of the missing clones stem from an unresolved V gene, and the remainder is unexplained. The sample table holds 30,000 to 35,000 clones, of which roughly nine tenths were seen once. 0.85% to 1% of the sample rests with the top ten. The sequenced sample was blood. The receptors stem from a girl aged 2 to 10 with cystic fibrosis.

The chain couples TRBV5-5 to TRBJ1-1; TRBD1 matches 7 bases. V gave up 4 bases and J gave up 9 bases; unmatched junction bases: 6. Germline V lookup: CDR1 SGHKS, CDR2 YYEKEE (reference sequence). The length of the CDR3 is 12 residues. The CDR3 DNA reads TGTGCCAGCAGCCTGAACAGGGGCAAAGCTTTCTTT. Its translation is CASSLNRGKAFF.

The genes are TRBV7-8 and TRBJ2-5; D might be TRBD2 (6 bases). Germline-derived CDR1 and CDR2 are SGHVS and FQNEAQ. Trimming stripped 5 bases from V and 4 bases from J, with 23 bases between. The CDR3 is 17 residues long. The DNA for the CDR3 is TGTGCCAGCAGCCCCCCCCTTAGGGAGGCGCCCCTAGAGACCCAGTACTTC. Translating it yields CASSPPLREAPLETQYF.

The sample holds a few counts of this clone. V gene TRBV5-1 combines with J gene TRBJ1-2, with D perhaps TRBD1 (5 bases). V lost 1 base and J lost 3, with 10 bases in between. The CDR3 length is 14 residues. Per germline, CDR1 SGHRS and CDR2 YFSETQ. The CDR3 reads CASSLTGLDYGYTF. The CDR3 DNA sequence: TGCGCCAGCAGCTTGACAGGACTAGACTATGGCTACACCTTC.

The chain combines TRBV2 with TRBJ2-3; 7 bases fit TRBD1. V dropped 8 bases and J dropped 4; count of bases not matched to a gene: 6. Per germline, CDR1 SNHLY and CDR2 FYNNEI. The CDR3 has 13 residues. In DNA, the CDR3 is TGTGCCAGCGCGACAGGGTGGGCAGATACGCAGTATTTT. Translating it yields CASATGWADTQYF.

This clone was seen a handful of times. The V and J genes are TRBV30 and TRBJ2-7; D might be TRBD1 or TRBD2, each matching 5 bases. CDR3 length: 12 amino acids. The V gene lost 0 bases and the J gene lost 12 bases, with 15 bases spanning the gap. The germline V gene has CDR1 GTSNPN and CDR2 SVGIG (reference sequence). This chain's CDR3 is CAWSVGTNRRYF. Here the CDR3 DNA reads TGTGCCTGGAGTGTGGGGACCAACCGACGGTACTTC.

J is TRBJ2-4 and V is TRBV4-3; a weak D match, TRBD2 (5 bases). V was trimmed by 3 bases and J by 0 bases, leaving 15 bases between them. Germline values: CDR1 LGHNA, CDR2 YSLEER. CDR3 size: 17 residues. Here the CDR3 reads CASSQVLASLAKNIQYF. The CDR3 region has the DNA TGCGCCAGCAGCCAGGTCCTAGCTTCCCTAGCCAAAAACATTCAGTACTTC.

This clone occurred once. The CDR3 loop reads CASSYSYGVNTEAFF. The CDR3 DNA is TGTGCCAGCAGTTACTCGTACGGGGTGAACACTGAAGCTTTCTTT. V is TRBV6-6 and J is TRBJ1-1, with D unresolved. Germline-derived CDR1 and CDR2 are MNHNY and SVGAGI (reference sequence). Trimming shortened V by 0 bases and J by 0 bases, and 8 bases separated the two germline ends. The CDR3 loop spans 15 amino acids.

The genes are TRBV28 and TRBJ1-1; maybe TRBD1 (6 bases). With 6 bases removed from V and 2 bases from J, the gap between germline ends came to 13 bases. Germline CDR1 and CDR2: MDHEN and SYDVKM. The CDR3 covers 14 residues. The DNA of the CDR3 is TGTGCCAGCAGAATCGGGGGGGCAAACACTGAAGCTTTCTTT. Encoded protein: CASRIGGANTEAFF.

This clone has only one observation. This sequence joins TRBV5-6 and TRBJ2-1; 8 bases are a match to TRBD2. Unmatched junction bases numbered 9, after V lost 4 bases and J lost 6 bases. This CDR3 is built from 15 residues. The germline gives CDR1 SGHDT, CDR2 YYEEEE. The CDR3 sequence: CASSQRLAPPNEQFF. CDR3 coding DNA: TGTGCCAGCAGCCAGAGACTAGCGCCCCCCAATGAGCAGTTCTTC.

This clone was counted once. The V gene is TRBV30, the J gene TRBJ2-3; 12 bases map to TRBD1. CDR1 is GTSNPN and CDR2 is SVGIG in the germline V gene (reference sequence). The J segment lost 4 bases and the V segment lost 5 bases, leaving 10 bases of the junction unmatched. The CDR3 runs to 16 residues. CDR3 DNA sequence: TGTGCCTGGCGTTTACCGGGACAGGGGGCTTCAGATACGCAGTATTTT. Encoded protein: CAWRLPGQGASDTQYF.

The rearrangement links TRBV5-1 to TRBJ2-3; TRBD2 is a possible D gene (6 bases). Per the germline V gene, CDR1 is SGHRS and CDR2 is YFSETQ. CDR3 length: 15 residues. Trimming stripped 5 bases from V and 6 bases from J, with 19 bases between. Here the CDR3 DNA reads TGCGCCAGCAGTCGGGACTCCGGGCTGTCGGATACGCAGTATTTT. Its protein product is CASSRDSGLSDTQYF.

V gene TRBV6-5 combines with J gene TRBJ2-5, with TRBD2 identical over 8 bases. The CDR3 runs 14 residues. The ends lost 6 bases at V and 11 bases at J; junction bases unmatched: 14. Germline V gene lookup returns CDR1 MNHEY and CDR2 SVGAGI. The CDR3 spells CASREAGVSGEQYF. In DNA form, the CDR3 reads TGTGCCAGCAGGGAAGCGGGAGTATCGGGGGAGCAGTACTTC.

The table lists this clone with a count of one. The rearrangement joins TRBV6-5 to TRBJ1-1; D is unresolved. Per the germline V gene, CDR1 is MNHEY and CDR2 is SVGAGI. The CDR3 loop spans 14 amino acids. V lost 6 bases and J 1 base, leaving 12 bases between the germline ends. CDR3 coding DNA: TGTGCCAGCAGAACCCTTGGAGGGAACACTGAAGCTTTCTTT. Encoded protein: CASRTLGGNTEAFF.

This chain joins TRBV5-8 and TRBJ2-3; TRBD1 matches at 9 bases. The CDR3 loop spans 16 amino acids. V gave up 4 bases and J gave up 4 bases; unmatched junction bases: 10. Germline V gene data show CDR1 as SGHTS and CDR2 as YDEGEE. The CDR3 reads CASSPARRQGADTQYF. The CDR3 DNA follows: TGTGCCAGCAGCCCGGCTAGGCGACAGGGGGCAGATACGCAGTATTTT.

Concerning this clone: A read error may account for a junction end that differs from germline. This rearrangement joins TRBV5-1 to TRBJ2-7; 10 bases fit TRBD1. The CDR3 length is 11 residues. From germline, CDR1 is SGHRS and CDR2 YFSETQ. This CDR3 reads CASSSGTGVNF. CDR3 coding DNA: TGCGCCAGCAGCTCAGGGACAGGGGTTAACTTC.

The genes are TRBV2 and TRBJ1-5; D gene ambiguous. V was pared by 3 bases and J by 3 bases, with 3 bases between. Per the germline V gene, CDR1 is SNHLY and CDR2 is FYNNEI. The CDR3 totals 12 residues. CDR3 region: CASSDSNQPQHF. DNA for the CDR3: TGTGCCAGCAGTGATTCCAATCAGCCCCAGCATTTT.

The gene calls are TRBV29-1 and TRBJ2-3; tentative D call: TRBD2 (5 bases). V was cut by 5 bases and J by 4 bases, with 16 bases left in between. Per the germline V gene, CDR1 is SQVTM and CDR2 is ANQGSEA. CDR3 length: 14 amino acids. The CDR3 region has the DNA TGCAGCGTTCGACGCGGGCCAGACGCAGATACGCAGTATTTT. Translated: CSVRRGPDADTQYF.

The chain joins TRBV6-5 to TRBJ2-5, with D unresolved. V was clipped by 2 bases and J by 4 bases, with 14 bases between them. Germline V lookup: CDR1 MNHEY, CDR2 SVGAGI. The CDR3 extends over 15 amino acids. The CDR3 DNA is TGTGCCAGCAGTTACGATGACAAGGGTGCAGAGACCCAGTACTTC. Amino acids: CASSYDDKGAETQYF.